Shown below are 25 T cell receptor beta chains from a single sample sequenced in a study of human CD4 T cells and Enterobacteriaceae. After about 6-7 days, proliferating activated T cells were FACS-sorted as CFSE-low CD25+ ICOS+ cells. Memory CD4+ T cells were CFSE-labeled and cultured 2:1 with antigen-pulsed autologous monocytes. Memory CD4+ T cells were sorted as all CD4+ cells except CD45RA+CCR7+CD95- naive cells, over 98% pure. Profiled with immunoSEQ multiplex PCR; TCRdb holds only in-frame clones, not every one. Among around 590 clones, approximately 38% were seen once, and the ten largest hold less than 35%. Sequenced sample: bacteria-reactive CD4+ T cells grown in culture. Subset reported: CFSE-low proliferating memory CD4 T cells sorted after in vitro stimulation with a heat-inactivated bacterium or M. tuberculosis lysate. The receptors here all came from a human donor in good health.

This chain connects TRBV19 to TRBJ2-3, with D tentatively TRBD2 (5 bases). The CDR3 consists of 14 residues. Germline V CDR1 and CDR2: LNHDA, SQIVND (reference sequence). Trimming shortened V by 11 bases and J by 2 bases, and 17 bases separated the two germline ends. Here the CDR3 reads CASGERRFTDTQYF. The CDR3 DNA reads TGTGCCTCAGGAGAAAGGAGGTTCACAGATACGCAGTATTTT. The full variable domain, in which reference TRBV19 and TRBJ2-3 provide the parts outside the CDR3, is DGGITQSPKYLFRKEGQNVTLSCEQNLNHDAMYWYRQDPGQGLRLIYYSQIVNDFQKGDIAEGYSVSREKKESFPLTVTSAQKNPTAFYLCASGERRFTDTQYFGPGTRLTVL.

The J gene is TRBJ2-5, the V gene TRBV6-5; tentative D call: TRBD1 (5 bases). The CDR3 totals 15 residues. Germline V gives CDR1 MNHEY, CDR2 SVGAGI. Trimming stripped 5 bases from V and 4 bases from J, with 17 bases between. Here the CDR3 reads CASSPYRSDRETQYF. The CDR3 DNA reads as TGTGCCAGCAGTCCGTACAGGTCGGATAGAGAGACCCAGTACTTC.

This clone was seen a handful of times. This rearrangement joins TRBV9 to TRBJ2-3; D is unclear. Germline-derived CDR1 and CDR2 are SGDLS and YYNGEE. The CDR3 is 14 residues long. Trimming removed 3 bases at V and 1 base at J, with 9 bases between. The CDR3 here is CASSATLRTDTQYF. The CDR3 DNA sequence: TGTGCCAGCAGCGCCACGCTCCGCACAGATACGCAGTATTTT.

In its sample, this clone is medium-sized. The V call is TRBV28, the J call TRBJ2-1, with TRBD2 matching over 16 bases. The junction had 17 bases not matched to a gene; V was cut back by 1 base and J by 14 bases. Germline-derived CDR1 and CDR2 are MDHEN and SYDVKM. There are 19 residues in the CDR3. In DNA, the CDR3 is TGTGCCAGCAGTTTATATAAGAACCCTGGGACTAGCGGGAGGGCTTGGAAGTTCTTC. Residues: CASSLYKNPGTSGRAWKFF.

This clone is labeled as medium-sized (0.01 to 0.1%). The chain employs TRBV2 and TRBJ1-2, with 7 positions matching TRBD1. In germline, CDR1 is SNHLY, CDR2 FYNNEI. J lost 8 bases, V lost 3 bases, and 18 bases had no gene match. CDR3 length: 17 residues. The CDR3 DNA follows: TGTGCCAGCAGTGAGGGACAGCGAAGAGCCCCGCATCGCGGCTACACCTTC. It is translated as CASSEGQRRAPHRGYTF.

This clone was counted a few times. This chain uses TRBV28 with TRBJ2-7, with D perhaps matching TRBD2 (6 bases). Germline CDR1 and CDR2: MDHEN and SYDVKM. This CDR3 has 13 residues. The V gene lost 3 bases and the J gene lost 0 bases, with 6 bases spanning the gap. The CDR3: CASSFGSSYEQYF. CDR3 in DNA: TGTGCCAGCAGTTTCGGGAGCTCCTACGAGCAGTACTTC.

This clone was detected a few times. This chain uses TRBV9 with TRBJ2-3; TRBD2 agrees at 10 bases. Germline-derived CDR1 and CDR2 are SGDLS and YYNGEE. The V segment lost 0 bases and the J segment 1 base; nucleotides outside the gene matches: 5. The CDR3 has 17 residues. DNA of the CDR3: TGTGCCAGCAGCGTAGCCCAGGGGACTAGCGGCACAGATACGCAGTATTTT. This codes for CASSVAQGTSGTDTQYF.

The chain couples TRBV4-1 to TRBJ2-7; D gene ambiguous. Per germline, CDR1 MGHRA and CDR2 YSYEKL. Trimming removed 6 bases from V and 0 bases from J, with 12 bases in between. This CDR3 is 14 amino acids long. CDR3 sequence: CASRPARSSYEQYF. CDR3 in DNA: TGCGCCAGCAGGCCGGCGAGGAGCTCCTACGAGCAGTACTTC.

CDR3 bases: TGTGCCAGCAGCTCAATCCGTGGGGCTAGCACAGATACGCAGTATTTT. Its translation is CASSSIRGASTDTQYF. The genes are TRBV13 and TRBJ2-3; a possible D gene is TRBD1 (5 bases). CDR3 length equals 16 residues. With 4 bases removed from V and 0 bases from J, the gap between germline ends came to 14 bases. Germline loops: CDR1 PRHDT, CDR2 FYEKMQ (reference sequence).

This clone appeared a few times. The chain links TRBV6-4 to TRBJ2-1; 13 bases are a match to TRBD2. The V gene's germline CDR1 is MRHNA and CDR2 SNTAGT. V gave up 6 bases and J gave up 8 bases; unmatched junction bases: 7. The CDR3 runs 15 residues. This CDR3 is CASSPTSGGVDEQFF. CDR3 nucleotide sequence: TGTGCCAGCAGCCCCACTAGCGGGGGGGTCGATGAGCAGTTCTTC.

This clone is categorized as medium-sized. The rearrangement joins TRBV5-1 to TRBJ1-2; 8 positions match TRBD1. CDR3 length: 15 amino acids. Germline CDR1 and CDR2: SGHRS and YFSETQ. V shed 3 bases and J 7 bases; nucleotides not matched to a gene: 11. The CDR3 DNA sequence: TGCGCCAGCAGCTGGGAACCGGGACAGGATTTTGGCTACACCTTC. This gives the protein CASSWEPGQDFGYTF.

The V call is TRBV5-5, the J call TRBJ2-7, with D hard to call. Trimming shortened V by 1 base and J by 0 bases, and 8 bases separated the two germline ends. The CDR3 loop spans 14 amino acids. CDR1 and CDR2 (germline): SGHKS, YYEKEE (reference sequence). The CDR3 sequence is CASSLRYSSYEQYF. CDR3 nucleotide sequence: TGTGCCAGCAGCTTGCGCTACAGCTCCTACGAGCAGTACTTC.

V usage is TRBV5-1 and J usage is TRBJ2-3; maybe TRBD1 (6 bases). In germline, CDR1 is SGHRS, CDR2 YFSETQ. V lost 0 bases and J 2 bases, leaving 13 bases between the germline ends. CDR3 length: 16 residues. The CDR3 nucleotides are TGCGCCAGCAGCTTGGTGGGGGCTGCTGACACAGATACGCAGTATTTT. This gives the protein CASSLVGAADTDTQYF.

This clone was detected a few times. This chain joins TRBV7-9 and TRBJ1-3, with TRBD1 matching 7 bases. The CDR3 has 14 amino acids. Looked up from germline, CDR1 is SEHNR and CDR2 is FQNEAQ (reference sequence). V lost 5 bases to trimming and J lost 1 base; unmatched junction nucleotides: 2. The CDR3 region is CASSPGQSGNTIYF. The CDR3 DNA reads TGTGCCAGCAGCCCGGGACAGTCTGGAAACACCATATATTTT.

This clone appeared a few times. Within the sample, other DNA sequences also encode this same CDR3. The chain uses TRBV19 and TRBJ1-5; TRBD1 aligns across 9 bases. Germline CDR1 reads LNHDA; CDR2 reads SQIVND (reference sequence). With 8 bases clipped from V and 0 bases from J, the junction kept 5 bases outside the gene matches. The CDR3 consists of 15 residues. This CDR3 is CASSGTGTSNQPQHF. The CDR3 nucleotides are TGTGCCAGTTCCGGGACAGGGACTAGCAATCAGCCCCAGCATTTT.

This clone is labeled large. This sequence joins TRBV10-3 and TRBJ2-1, with 7 positions matching TRBD1. V was pared by 10 bases and J by 2 bases, with 5 bases of the junction left unmatched. CDR3 length equals 13 residues. Germline CDR1 reads ENHRY; CDR2 reads SYGVKD. In DNA, the CDR3 is TGTGCCACGAGGGACAGAACCTACAATGAGCAGTTCTTC. Encoded protein: CATRDRTYNEQFF.

The chain carries TRBV11-2 and TRBJ2-6; D is unclear. Germline CDR1 SGHAT, CDR2 FQNNGV. The V end lost 4 bases, the J end lost 6 bases, and 13 bases lay between the germline ends. The CDR3 totals 15 residues. DNA for the CDR3: TGTGCCAGCAGCTCCCCAGTGATGAAGGCCAACGTCCTGACTTTC. Translating gives CASSSPVMKANVLTF.

Comments on this clone: The same CDR3 is also encoded by other DNA sequences in this sample. The genes are TRBV11-3 and TRBJ1-3; no clear D gene. This CDR3 is built from 15 residues. Germline CDR1 SGHNT, CDR2 YENEEA. With 6 bases removed from V and 0 bases from J, the gap between germline ends came to 12 bases. The CDR3 region is CASSVSGFSGNTIYF. The DNA for the CDR3 is TGTGCCAGCAGTGTTTCCGGCTTCTCTGGAAACACCATATATTTT.

By share, this clone counts as large. The chain recombines TRBV2 with TRBJ2-2; D might be TRBD1 (5 bases). V was clipped by 3 bases and J by 6 bases, with 11 bases between them. This CDR3 is 14 amino acids long. CDR1 is SNHLY and CDR2 is FYNNEI in the germline V gene. The CDR3, as DNA: TGTGCCAGCAGTGACCAGGGAAGCCCCGGGGAGCTGTTTTTT. Translation gives CASSDQGSPGELFF.

The V and J genes are TRBV6-5 and TRBJ2-7; D unresolved. Germline-derived CDR1 and CDR2 are MNHEY and SVGAGI. The length of the CDR3 is 12 residues. V gave up 4 bases and J gave up 4 bases, with 8 bases separating them. This CDR3 is CASSLGIYEQYF. CDR3 DNA: TGTGCCAGCAGTTTAGGGATATACGAGCAGTACTTC.

The V gene is TRBV2, the J gene TRBJ2-3; TRBD2 is a possible D gene (6 bases). The germline V and J ends were trimmed by 6 bases and 2 bases, with 15 bases remaining between them. This CDR3 has 15 amino acids. The germline CDR1 and CDR2 sequences are SNHLY and FYNNEI. The DNA for the CDR3 is TGTGCCAGCAGCGGGGGACGGTTCACCACAGATACGCAGTATTTT. Its protein product is CASSGGRFTTDTQYF.

The rearrangement uses TRBV19 and TRBJ1-2; D call uncertain. CDR3 size: 12 residues. Germline CDR1 and CDR2: LNHDA and SQIVND (reference sequence). The V gene lost 4 bases and the J gene lost 2 bases, with 5 bases spanning the gap. The CDR3 loop reads CASSRVNYGYTF. DNA of the CDR3: TGTGCCAGTAGTAGAGTCAACTATGGCTACACCTTC.

This clone was found a few times. The chain employs TRBV4-2 and TRBJ2-7; 11 nucleotides agree with TRBD1. There are 16 residues in the CDR3. Germline CDR1 LGHNA, CDR2 YNFKEQ. Losses at the gene ends were 0 bases for V and 3 bases for J; bases not matched to a gene: 4. The CDR3 protein is CASSQERGTGGYEQYF. CDR3 DNA: TGTGCCAGCAGCCAAGAACGAGGGACAGGGGGCTACGAGCAGTACTTC.

This clone was counted only a few times. The V gene is TRBV12-5, the J gene TRBJ2-1; 7 nucleotides line up with TRBD2. The length of the CDR3 is 15 residues. V was clipped by 1 base and J by 7 bases; unmatched bases: 7. From germline, CDR1 is LGHNT and CDR2 FRNRAP. CDR3 region: CASGLGGGPRNEQFF. The CDR3 region has the DNA TGTGCTAGTGGTTTGGGGGGAGGGCCTAGGAATGAGCAGTTCTTC. The whole variable domain, filled in from reference TRBV12-5 and TRBJ2-1, reads DARVTQTPRHKVTEMGQEVTMRCQPILGHNTVFWYRQTMMQGLELLAYFRNRAPLDDSGMPKDRFSAEMPDATLATLKIQPSEPRDSAVYFCASGLGGGPRNEQFFGPGTRLTVL.

By sample fraction, this clone is large. The gene calls are TRBV6-1 and TRBJ2-5, with D possibly being TRBD1 (5 bases). The CDR3 loop spans 15 amino acids. V lost 5 bases, J lost 4 bases, and 17 bases lay in between. The germline gives CDR1 MNHNS, CDR2 SASEGT. The DNA of the CDR3 is TGTGCCAGCAGTCCGTACAGGTCGGATAGAGAGACCCAGTACTTC. This codes for CASSPYRSDRETQYF.